This T cell receptor (beta chain) emerged from a study of T cells in Graves' hyperthyroidism and ophthalmopathy. There are many counts of this clonotype. Its antigen is undetermined. Study-wide findings and caveats: A model using 13 V-J features told ophthalmopathy apart from stable hyperthyroidism.

Patients showing uncontrolled infection, other autoimmune disease, pregnancy or lactation were ineligible. Diagnoses were made from clinical symptoms, serum measures (thyroxine and TRAb), thyroid ultrasound and orbital computed tomography. When hyperthyroidism was first diagnosed, the blood sample was taken, preceding any ophthalmopathy symptoms. RNA transcripts yielded amplified TCR beta CDR3 regions. The TCR CDR3 was amplified in a first-round RT-PCR using the HTBI primer set. Using its own MiXCR run on the multiplex PCR reads, TCRdb lists one record per CDR3 protein. The data hold about 580,000 distinct CDR3 sequences, with approximately 15% observed a single time. Germline V gives CDR1 MNHEY, CDR2 SMNVEV (reference sequence). The CDR3 extends over 13 amino acids. The junction had 2 bases not matched to a gene; V was cut back by 4 bases and J by 7 bases.

Input material: blood. The V and J genes are TRBV27 and TRBJ2-2; 8 bases are shared with TRBD1. The sequence derives from a woman under 40 with Graves' hyperthyroidism that later progressed to Graves' ophthalmopathy. The CDR3 spells CASSSTGVGELFF. In DNA, the CDR3 is TGTGCCAGCAGTTCGACAGGGGTCGGGGAGCTGTTTTTT.